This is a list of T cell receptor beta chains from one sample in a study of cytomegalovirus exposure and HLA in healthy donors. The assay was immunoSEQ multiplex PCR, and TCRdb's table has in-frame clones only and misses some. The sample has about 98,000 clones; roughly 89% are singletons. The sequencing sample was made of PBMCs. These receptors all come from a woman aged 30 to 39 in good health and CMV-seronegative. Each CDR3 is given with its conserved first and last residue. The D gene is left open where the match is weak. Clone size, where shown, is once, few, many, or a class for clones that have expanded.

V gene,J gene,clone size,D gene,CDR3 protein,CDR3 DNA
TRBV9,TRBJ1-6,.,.,CASSDRYNSPLHF,TGTGCCAGCAGCGACAGATATAATTCACCCCTCCACTTT
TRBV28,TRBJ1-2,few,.,CASSTLQAGGYTF,TGTGCCAGCAGTACTCTCCAGGCAGGGGGCTACACCTTC
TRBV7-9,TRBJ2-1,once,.,CASSLAGGPLDEQFF,TGTGCCAGCAGCTTAGCGGGGGGGCCTCTTGATGAGCAGTTCTTC
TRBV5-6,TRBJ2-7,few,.,CANLLQGLTYEQYF,TGTGCCAACCTTCTCCAGGGTTTGACCTACGAGCAGTACTTC
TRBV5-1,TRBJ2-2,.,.,CASSLGLGTGELFF,TGCGCCAGCAGCTTGGGACTAGGCACCGGGGAGCTGTTTTTT
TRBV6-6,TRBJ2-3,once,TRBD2,CASSAGRGRDTQYF,TGTGCCAGCAGTGCCGGGAGGGGAAGAGATACGCAGTATTTT
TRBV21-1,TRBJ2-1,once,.,CASSGGRIWTEQFF,TGTGCCAGCAGCGGGGGCAGGATTTGGACTGAGCAGTTCTTC
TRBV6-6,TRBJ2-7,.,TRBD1,CASKEGQGYEQYF,TGTGCCAGCAAGGAGGGACAGGGCTACGAGCAGTACTTC
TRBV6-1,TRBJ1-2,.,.,CASWTYRDGYTF,TGTGCCAGCTGGACCTACAGGGATGGCTACACCTTC
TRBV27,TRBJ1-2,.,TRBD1,CASSHRGGEGYTF,TGTGCCAGCAGTCACAGGGGCGGAGAGGGCTACACCTTC
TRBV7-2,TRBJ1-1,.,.,CASSLDRVDEAFF,TGTGCCAGCAGCTTAGACAGAGTGGATGAAGCTTTCTTT
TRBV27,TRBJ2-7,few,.,CASSARGGKRYEQYF,TGTGCCAGCAGTGCCCGGGGCGGGAAGCGCTACGAGCAGTACTTC
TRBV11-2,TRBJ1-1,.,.,CASSQRTTNTEAFF,TGTGCCAGCAGCCAAAGGACAACGAACACTGAAGCTTTCTTT
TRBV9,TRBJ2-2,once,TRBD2,CASSQRDLNTGELFF,TGTGCCAGCAGCCAGCGGGACCTGAACACCGGGGAGCTGTTTTTT
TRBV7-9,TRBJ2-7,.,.,CASSLGVAEQYF,TGTGCCAGCAGCTTAGGAGTCGCCGAGCAGTACTTC
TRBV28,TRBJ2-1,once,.,CASSLHSQGLAVDNEQFF,TGTGCCAGCAGCCTACATTCTCAGGGTTTAGCGGTCGACAATGAGCAGTTCTTC
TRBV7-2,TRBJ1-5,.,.,CASSLDRVQPQHF,TGTGCCAGCAGCTTAGACAGGGTCCAGCCCCAGCATTTT
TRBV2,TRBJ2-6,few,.,CASSTTLSTGANVLTF,TGTGCCAGCAGTACGACACTCTCCACTGGGGCCAACGTCCTGACTTTC
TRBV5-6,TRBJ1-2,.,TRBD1,CASRRDRVSGGYTF,TGTGCCAGCAGGCGGGACAGGGTATCAGGGGGCTACACCTTC
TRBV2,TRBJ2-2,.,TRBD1,CATAPGQPNTGELFF,TGTGCCACCGCTCCGGGACAGCCGAACACCGGGGAGCTGTTTTTT
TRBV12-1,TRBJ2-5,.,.,CASSFPRPSGRQETQYF,TGTGCCAGCAGCTTCCCTCGTCCTAGCGGGAGACAAGAGACCCAGTACTTC
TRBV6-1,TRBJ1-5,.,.,CASSETSSNQPQHF,TGTGCCAGCAGTGAAACAAGTTCCAATCAGCCCCAGCATTTT
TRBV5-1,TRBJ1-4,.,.,CASSLEKRGEKLFF,TGCGCCAGCAGCTTGGAGAAAAGGGGTGAAAAACTGTTTTTT
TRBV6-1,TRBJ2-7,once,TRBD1,CASSRTGQSSYEQYF,TGTGCCAGCTCGAGAACGGGACAGAGCTCCTACGAGCAGTACTTC
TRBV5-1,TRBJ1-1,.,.,CASSPAGGPNTEAFF,TGCGCCAGCAGCCCGGCGGGGGGGCCGAACACTGAAGCTTTCTTT
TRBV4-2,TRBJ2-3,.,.,CASSLDGLADTQYF,TGTGCCAGCAGCCTGGACGGACTCGCAGATACGCAGTATTTT
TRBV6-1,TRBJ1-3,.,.,CASTRTGLSGNTIYF,TGTGCCAGCACCCGAACAGGTCTCTCTGGAAACACCATATATTTT
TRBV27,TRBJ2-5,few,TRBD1,CASSPLHSDRGQETQYF,TGTGCCAGCAGTCCCCTACACTCGGACAGGGGGCAAGAGACCCAGTACTTC
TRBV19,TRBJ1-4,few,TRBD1,CASSINSGQGNEKLFF,TGTGCCAGTAGTATAAACTCGGGACAGGGGAATGAAAAACTGTTTTTT
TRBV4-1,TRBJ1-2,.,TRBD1,CASSYDRGLSGYTF,TGCGCCAGCAGTTACGACAGGGGGCTTAGCGGCTACACCTTC